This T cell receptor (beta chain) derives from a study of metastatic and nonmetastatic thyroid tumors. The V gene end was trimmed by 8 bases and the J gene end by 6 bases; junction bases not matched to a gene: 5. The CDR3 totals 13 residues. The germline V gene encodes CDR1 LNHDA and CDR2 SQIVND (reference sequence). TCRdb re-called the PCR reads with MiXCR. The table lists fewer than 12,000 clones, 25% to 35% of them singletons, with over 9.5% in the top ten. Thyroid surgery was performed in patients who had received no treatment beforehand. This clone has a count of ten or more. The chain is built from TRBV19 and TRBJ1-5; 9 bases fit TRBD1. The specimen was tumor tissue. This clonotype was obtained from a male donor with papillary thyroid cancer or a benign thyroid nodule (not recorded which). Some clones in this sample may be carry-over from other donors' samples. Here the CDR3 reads CASSTGGIQPQHF. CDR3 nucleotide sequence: TGTGCCAGTTCTACAGGGGGCATTCAGCCCCAGCATTTT.